Each of the 29 T cell receptor beta chains below was sequenced from the same sample in a study of post-analysis software for immune sequencing data. Each TCR beta cDNA library carried unique molecular identifiers. Each CDR3 protein is one row after TCRdb ran MiXCR on the PCR reads. The sample has about 760,000 distinct CDR3 sequences; roughly 27% are singletons. General study results and limits: TRBV segments more frequent in patients than in controls numbered a few and included TRBV5-6, TRBV5-1 and TRBV20-1.

The antigens for these receptors are not known. Sequencing was performed on blood. The receptor source for this set is a girl between 5 and 17 years old with multiple sclerosis.

About this clonotype: One end of the junction fails to match germline, which may point to a read error. V usage is TRBV9 and J usage is TRBJ1-5; a possible D gene is TRBD1 (5 bases). There are 13 residues in the CDR3. CDR1 and CDR2 from the germline V gene are SGDLS and YYNGEE. CDR3 coding DNA: TGTGCCGGCAGCGGGGGTCTAAATCAGCCCCAGCATTTT. Protein sequence: CAGSGGLNQPQHF.

This clonotype was observed a single time. At one of its ends the junction is not consistent with the germline gene, which may arise from a read error. The chain carries TRBV5-1 and TRBJ1-5; D is unresolved. This CDR3 spans 13 amino acids. The germline CDR1 and CDR2 sequences are SGHRS and YFSETQ. The CDR3 reads CASSLVSDQPQHF. CDR3 nucleotide sequence: TGCGCCAGCAGCTTGGTTAGCGATCAGCCCCAGCATTTT.

The chain combines TRBV6-6 with TRBJ2-1; maybe TRBD2 (5 bases). The CDR3 is 14 residues long. V lost 7 bases, J lost 2 bases, and 12 bases lay in between. From germline, CDR1 is MNHNY and CDR2 SVGAGI (reference sequence). CDR3 nucleotide sequence: TGTGCCAGCATCCAGAGGGCCGCCTACAATGAGCAGTTCTTC. It is translated as CASIQRAAYNEQFF.

The chain couples TRBV28 to TRBJ1-5; TRBD1 matches 8 bases. The CDR3 loop spans 14 amino acids. With V trimmed by 2 bases and J by 7 bases, 4 bases remained unmatched. Germline V lookup: CDR1 MDHEN, CDR2 SYDVKM. In nucleotides, the CDR3 is TGTGCCAGCAGTTTACCAGGGGGCCACCAGCCCCAGCATTTT. This encodes CASSLPGGHQPQHF.

This clonotype has only a few counts. The CDR3 region has the DNA TGCGCCAGCAGCCAAGCGAGGTCCGGGAAGGGGGAGCAGTACTTC. Encoded protein: CASSQARSGKGEQYF. This chain links TRBV4-3 with TRBJ2-7; D may correspond to TRBD1 or TRBD2 (5 bases each). Trimming took 1 base from V and 7 from J, leaving 17 bases between them. The CDR3 contains 15 residues. Germline assignment: CDR1 LGHNA and CDR2 YSLEER.

The V and J genes are TRBV28 and TRBJ2-1; TRBD2 matches 10 bases. The CDR3 runs 15 residues. The germline V gene has CDR1 MDHEN and CDR2 SYDVKM. The V segment lost 5 bases and the J segment 8 bases; nucleotides outside the gene matches: 9. As DNA, the CDR3 is TGTGCCAGCAGTCCTGGTCCTAGCGGGAGCGATGAGCAGTTCTTC. Residues: CASSPGPSGSDEQFF.

The CDR3 region has the DNA TGTGCCAGCGGATCGCGAGGCGACGGTCTACCCCTCCACTTT. It encodes CASGSRGDGLPLHF. The V call is TRBV7-9, the J call TRBJ1-6, with D hard to call. The germline gives CDR1 SEHNR, CDR2 FQNEAQ (reference sequence). The CDR3 is 14 amino acids. Deletions cut 8 bases from V and 12 bases from J, with 20 bases between.

Written as DNA, the CDR3 is TGTGCCAGTAGCTTCGCACATGAGCAGTTCTTC. Protein product: CASSFAHEQFF. The chain employs TRBV27 and TRBJ2-1; D is uncertain. The CDR3 covers 11 residues. In germline, CDR1 is MNHEY, CDR2 SMNVEV (reference sequence). Trimming removed 9 bases from V and 8 bases from J, with 11 bases in between.

The chain is built from TRBV12-3 or TRBV12-4 and TRBJ2-7; 10 nucleotides match TRBD2. The CDR3 covers 14 residues. Losses at the gene ends were 6 bases for V and 2 bases for J; bases not matched to a gene: 4. The CDR3 coding sequence is TGTGCCAGCAGCGGACTAGCGGTGGCCTACGAGCAGTACTTC. Residues: CASSGLAVAYEQYF.

The chain is built from TRBV7-9 and TRBJ2-3, with D uncertain. The V end lost 5 bases, the J end lost 7 bases, and 13 bases lay between the germline ends. The germline V gene has CDR1 SEHNR and CDR2 FQNEAQ (reference sequence). This CDR3 spans 13 amino acids. The DNA of the CDR3 is TGTGCCAGCAGCCTAGAGGACGCGCATACGCAGTATTTT. Residues: CASSLEDAHTQYF.

With regard to this clonotype: A much larger clone differs from this one at a single base, so this may be a read error. The chain couples TRBV12-3 or TRBV12-4 to TRBJ1-2, with 8 bases matching TRBD1. V lost 5 bases and J lost 7; bases outside the gene matches: 9. The CDR3 is 14 amino acids. The CDR3: CASSPTGGWCGYTF. The DNA of the CDR3 is TGTGCCAGCAGTCCTACAGGGGGTTGGTGTGGCTACACCTTC.

The J gene is TRBJ1-1, the V gene TRBV6-5, with D hard to call. Trimming stripped 7 bases from V and 0 bases from J, with 12 bases between. This CDR3 has 14 amino acids. Per germline, CDR1 MNHEY and CDR2 SVGAGI. The CDR3 region is CASNRVDLNTEAFF. The CDR3 DNA follows: TGTGCCAGCAATCGAGTGGATCTGAACACTGAAGCTTTCTTT.

This clonotype was observed a handful of times. The V and J genes are TRBV2 and TRBJ2-1; D remains ambiguous. V dropped 6 bases and J dropped 8 bases, with 8 bases sitting between them. The CDR3 is 11 residues long. The V gene's germline CDR1 is SNHLY and CDR2 FYNNEI. CDR3: CASRGLDEQFF. In nucleotides, the CDR3 is TGTGCCAGCAGGGGTTTGGATGAGCAGTTCTTC.

This sequence joins TRBV20-1 and TRBJ2-1; the match to TRBD1 covers 8 bases. The tail of the sequence fits TRBJ2-7 better, so the J call may be wrong. This CDR3 has 15 residues. Germline assignment: CDR1 DFQATT and CDR2 SNEGSKA (reference sequence). The CDR3 region is CSARKQGVTYNEQYF. The CDR3, as DNA: TGCAGTGCTAGAAAACAGGGGGTAACCTACAATGAGCAGTACTTC.

This clonotype has only a few counts. The V gene is TRBV20-1, the J gene TRBJ2-1; a possible D gene is TRBD1 (6 bases). Germline V CDR1 and CDR2: DFQATT, SNEGSKA (reference sequence). This CDR3 contains 13 residues. The CDR3 DNA reads as TGCCGACAGGACAGTCCATCTCGGAATGAGCAGTTCTTC. Translating gives CRQDSPSRNEQFF.

This clonotype appeared a few times. This chain joins TRBV6-5 and TRBJ2-5; 7 bases are a match to TRBD1. The CDR3 spans 15 residues. V shed 2 bases, J shed 7 bases, and the junction held 10 bases outside the gene matches. In germline, CDR1 is MNHEY, CDR2 SVGAGI. The CDR3 coding sequence is TGTGCCAGCAGTTACGCCGGGACAGTAGGAGGGACCCAGTACTTC. This codes for CASSYAGTVGGTQYF.

The chain combines TRBV20-1 with TRBJ2-7, with 12 nucleotides matching TRBD2. The DNA end lines up better with TRBJ2-5; the J call may be wrong. CDR1 DFQATT and CDR2 SNEGSKA come from the germline V gene (reference sequence). The CDR3 sequence is 16 residues long. The DNA of the CDR3 is TGCAGTGCTGACGGACTAGCGGGAATTTTCGATGAGACCCAGTACTTC. Its protein is CSADGLAGIFDETQYF.

Of note for this clonotype: At one end, the junction sequence differs from germline, possibly due to a read error. The chain recombines TRBV7-2 with TRBJ1-5; tentatively, D is TRBD1 (5 bases). The CDR3 is 15 residues long. Germline CDR1 and CDR2: SGHTA and FQGNSA. In DNA, the CDR3 is TGTGCCTGCAGCTTCCGGGGGTTTAGCAATCAGCCCCAGCATTTT. Translation: CACSFRGFSNQPQHF.

This clonotype was counted a few times. The chain has TRBV6-2 or TRBV6-3 and TRBJ2-7, with D unresolved. Germline V gene data show CDR1 as MNHEY and CDR2 as SVGEGT. Trimming shortened V by 5 bases and J by 0 bases, and 11 bases separated the two germline ends. The CDR3 contains 14 residues. DNA for the CDR3: TGTGCCAGCAGTCCGGACGCAACCTCCTACGAGCAGTACTTC. Encoded protein: CASSPDATSYEQYF.

This chain joins TRBV20-1 and TRBJ2-7; 12 bases agree with TRBD2. Trimming cost V 6 bases and J 0 bases; bases outside gene matches: 3. In germline, CDR1 is DFQATT, CDR2 SNEGSKA (reference sequence). This CDR3 contains 14 residues. CDR3 coding DNA: TGCAGTGCCTGGACTAGCGGGACCTCCTACGAGCAGTACTTC. Encoded protein: CSAWTSGTSYEQYF.

This chain joins TRBV7-2 and TRBJ2-1; the match to TRBD2 covers 7 bases. This CDR3 spans 14 amino acids. V gave up 4 bases and J gave up 13 bases; unmatched junction bases: 13. Germline assignment: CDR1 SGHTA and CDR2 FQGNSA. The CDR3 DNA reads as TGTGCCAGCAGCTCGCGAAACCGGGGGGAGACCCAGTTCTTC. Protein product: CASSSRNRGETQFF.

V gene TRBV29-1 combines with J gene TRBJ2-1, with a possible D match to TRBD1 (5 bases). V lost 4 bases and J lost 5, with 21 bases in between. This CDR3 has 16 residues. CDR1 and CDR2 (germline): SQVTM, ANQGSEA. Written as DNA, the CDR3 is TGCAGCGTTGCGCGGCAGGCAGGGCTCCCCCACAATGAGCAGTTCTTC. Protein product: CSVARQAGLPHNEQFF.

For the CDR3, the DNA is TGCGCCACAAAACTAGCGGGAGGAGACAATGAGCAGTTCTTC. Residues: CATKLAGGDNEQFF. This chain links TRBV10-2 with TRBJ2-1; 12 bases fit TRBD2. The V and J ends lost 10 bases and 5 bases, in that order; junction bases with no gene match: 6. The CDR3 extends over 14 amino acids. The germline V gene has CDR1 WSHSY and CDR2 SAAADI.

This clonotype has at least ten counts. The chain links TRBV12-3 or TRBV12-4 to TRBJ2-7; D gene uncertain. Trimming shortened V by 2 bases and J by 3 bases, and 5 bases separated the two germline ends. The CDR3 has 12 residues. CDR3 protein: CASSLMGYEQYF. The CDR3 region has the DNA TGTGCCAGCAGTTTAATGGGCTACGAGCAGTACTTC.

A remark on this clonotype: At one end the junction does not follow the germline gene, possibly because of a read error. This rearrangement joins TRBV5-1 to TRBJ2-7; 7 bases line up with TRBD2. Germline CDR1 reads SGHRS; CDR2 reads YFSETQ. The CDR3 has 13 amino acids. The CDR3 DNA reads as TGCGCCAACAGCCCAGACGAGCGGGAAATTAAGTACTTC. This sequence encodes CANSPDEREIKYF.

The chain employs TRBV14 and TRBJ2-7; no definite D call. This CDR3 spans 15 amino acids. Germline values: CDR1 SGHDN, CDR2 FVKESK. The germline V and J ends were trimmed by 2 bases and 3 bases, with 14 bases remaining between them. The DNA for the CDR3 is TGTGCCAGCAGCCAATATTCGACGGGCCTCTACGAGCAGTACTTC. This gives the protein CASSQYSTGLYEQYF.

In this sample, this clonotype turned up a few times. The chain has TRBV2 and TRBJ2-1, with 7 bases that match TRBD2. V was clipped by 7 bases and J by 8 bases; unmatched bases: 8. Germline-derived CDR1 and CDR2 are SNHLY and FYNNEI. This CDR3 region has 13 residues. The CDR3 sequence: CASIGGRGDEQFF. The CDR3 DNA is TGTGCCAGCATCGGCGGGAGAGGGGATGAGCAGTTCTTC.

Only a few counts were recorded for this clonotype. The rearrangement links TRBV20-1 to TRBJ1-2; TRBD1 agrees at 10 bases. CDR3 size: 15 residues. The V segment lost 0 bases and the J segment 5 bases; nucleotides outside the gene matches: 6. Per germline, CDR1 DFQATT and CDR2 SNEGSKA (reference sequence). The DNA of the CDR3 is TGCAGTGCTAGAGAGGACAGGGGGATTTTATATGGCTACACCTTC. Its protein product is CSAREDRGILYGYTF.

The V and J genes are TRBV5-1 and TRBJ2-2, with D possibly TRBD2 on 5 matching bases. V lost 0 bases and J 6 bases, leaving 9 bases between the germline ends. The V gene's germline CDR1 is SGHRS and CDR2 YFSETQ. The CDR3 runs 14 residues. The CDR3 loop is CASSLEASPGELFF. CDR3 nucleotide sequence: TGCGCCAGCAGCTTGGAGGCTAGCCCCGGGGAGCTGTTTTTT.